This entry lists 21 T cell receptor beta chains sequenced from one sample in a study of T cell responses to AZD1222 COVID-19 vaccine. Measured with immunoSEQ multiplex PCR; TCRdb has only the in-frame clones, and not every one. The repertoire holds 80,000 or so clones, with about 83% as singletons. Here the sequenced sample was peripheral blood, taken 28 days after the second dose of the MenACWY control vaccine. The receptor source for this set is an adult who received the MenACWY meningococcal vaccine as a control.

CDR3 sequence (DNA): TGTGCCAGCAGCCCGGACCCCCGAGGCAAGCAAGAGCAGTACTTC. It is translated as CASSPDPRGKQEQYF. V and J are TRBV9 and TRBJ2-7; D remains unclear. Trimming took off 4 bases at V and 7 bases at J, with 21 bases between the two ends. Germline-derived CDR1 and CDR2 are SGDLS and YYNGEE. This CDR3 contains 15 residues.

This clone was recorded once. The V and J genes are TRBV11-2 and TRBJ2-1; no definite D call. CDR1 is SGHAT and CDR2 is FQNNGV in the germline V gene. V lost 4 bases to trimming and J lost 7 bases, with 14 bases between them. CDR3 length: 14 amino acids. The CDR3 bases are TGTGCCAGCAGCTGGAGTCGAGCGAGAAATGAGCAGTTCTTC. This gives the protein CASSWSRARNEQFF. The full variable domain, completed using reference TRBV11-2 and TRBJ2-1, is EAGVAQSPRYKIIEKRQSVAFWCNPISGHATLYWYQQILGQGPKLLIQFQNNGVVDDSQLPKDRFSAERLKGVDSTLKIQPAKLEDSAVYLCASSWSRARNEQFFGPGTRLTVL.

The chain uses TRBV6-5 and TRBJ2-5, with TRBD1 identical over 7 bases. The CDR3 totals 14 residues. Trimming cost V 0 bases and J 5 bases; bases outside gene matches: 3. The V gene's germline CDR1 is MNHEY and CDR2 SVGAGI. For the CDR3, the DNA is TGTGCCAGCAGTTACTCAAGGGGGCAGGAGACCCAGTACTTC. Its protein product is CASSYSRGQETQYF.

J is TRBJ2-3 and V is TRBV6-1; 9 nucleotides line up with TRBD1. CDR3 length equals 16 residues. The trim removed 2 bases at V and 5 bases at J, leaving 8 bases unmatched. The germline V gene encodes CDR1 MNHNS and CDR2 SASEGT. This CDR3 reads CASSETGTGWVDTQYF. For the CDR3, the DNA is TGTGCCAGCAGTGAAACCGGGACAGGGTGGGTAGATACGCAGTATTTT.

The chain links TRBV3-1 (or the pseudogene TRBV3-2) to TRBJ1-4, with D maybe TRBD1 (5 bases). Per the germline V gene, CDR1 is LGHDT and CDR2 is YNNKEL (reference sequence). This CDR3 has 12 residues. Trimming took off 6 bases at V and 12 bases at J, with 14 bases between the two ends. This CDR3 reads CASRFRWGELFF. The DNA for the CDR3 is TGTGCCAGCAGATTCAGGTGGGGCGAACTGTTTTTT.

This clone was seen once. The V and J genes are TRBV9 and TRBJ1-4; 10 bases line up with TRBD1. The CDR3 spans 14 residues. The V segment lost 4 bases and the J segment 8 bases; nucleotides outside the gene matches: 5. Germline V lookup: CDR1 SGDLS, CDR2 YYNGEE. CDR3 in amino acids: CASSPGQGLEKLFF. The CDR3 DNA sequence: TGTGCCAGCAGCCCGGGACAGGGGCTAGAAAAACTGTTTTTT.

This chain uses TRBV6-6 with TRBJ2-7; 12 bases line up with TRBD2. Germline V gives CDR1 MNHNY, CDR2 SVGAGI (reference sequence). The CDR3 runs to 14 residues. V lost 6 bases and J lost 1; bases outside the gene matches: 1. The CDR3 loop reads CASRTSGGSYEQYF. For the CDR3, the DNA is TGTGCCAGCAGGACTAGCGGGGGTTCCTACGAGCAGTACTTC.

The CDR3 sequence: CASSLDRGDEKLFF. In DNA form, the CDR3 reads TGTGCCAGCAGCTTGGACAGAGGAGATGAAAAACTGTTTTTT. The rearrangement uses TRBV5-4 and TRBJ1-4; D not resolved. Germline V CDR1 and CDR2: SGHNT, YYREEE (reference sequence). The CDR3 covers 14 residues. Trimming removed 0 bases from V and 6 bases from J, with 9 bases in between.

The chain has TRBV12-2 and TRBJ1-1. TRBV12-2 is a documented pseudogene. This CDR3 contains 14 residues. CDR3 nucleotides: TGTGCAAGTCGCTTTTGGGTCGCGGACACTGAAGCTTTCTTT. Amino acid sequence: CASRFWVADTEAFF.

The V and J genes are TRBV19 and TRBJ1-5, with 7 bases aligning to TRBD1. This CDR3 has 15 residues. Germline CDR1 and CDR2: LNHDA and SQIVND (reference sequence). V shed 8 bases, J shed 0 bases, and the junction held 7 bases outside the gene matches. CDR3 region: CASLPGGGSNQPQHF. CDR3 bases: TGTGCCAGTCTCCCAGGGGGGGGTAGCAATCAGCCCCAGCATTTT.

V is TRBV20-1 and J is TRBJ1-1; TRBD1 might be the D (5 bases). Trimming took off 3 bases at V and 3 bases at J, with 11 bases between the two ends. The CDR3 runs 13 residues. Germline-derived CDR1 and CDR2 are DFQATT and SNEGSKA (reference sequence). In DNA form, the CDR3 reads TGCAGTGCTAGTCGGGGGGGTGACACTGAAGCTTTCTTT. This gives the protein CSASRGGDTEAFF.

The chain carries TRBV5-5 and TRBJ2-5; TRBD1 is a possible D gene (6 bases). This CDR3 comprises 13 residues. Germline assignment: CDR1 SGHKS and CDR2 YYEKEE (reference sequence). Trimming shortened V by 1 base and J by 4 bases, and 8 bases separated the two germline ends. The CDR3 sequence is CASSLIGGETQYF. In DNA form, the CDR3 reads TGTGCCAGCAGCTTGATAGGGGGAGAGACCCAGTACTTC.

The chain recombines TRBV27 with TRBJ1-4, with 7 bases aligning to TRBD1. The CDR3 contains 13 residues. The ends lost 5 bases at V and 8 bases at J; junction bases unmatched: 5. Germline lookup yields CDR1 MNHEY and CDR2 SMNVEV (reference sequence). CDR3 sequence (DNA): TGTGCCAGCAGTGACAGGGTTTTGGAAAAACTGTTTTTT. It yields the protein CASSDRVLEKLFF.

The rearrangement joins TRBV18 to TRBJ2-1, with 7 bases matching TRBD2. The CDR3 contains 15 residues. Germline V gene lookup returns CDR1 KGHSH and CDR2 LQKENI. After removal of 3 bases from V and 4 bases from J, the junction contained 6 bases not matched to a gene. DNA for the CDR3: TGTGCCAGCTCACCCGGGTCTAGCGGTTACAATGAGCAGTTCTTC. Its protein product is CASSPGSSGYNEQFF.

This sequence joins TRBV6-1 and TRBJ2-3; the match to TRBD2 covers 9 bases. V lost 8 bases to trimming and J lost 1 base; unmatched junction nucleotides: 10. The CDR3 extends over 16 amino acids. Germline CDR1 and CDR2: MNHNS and SASEGT. CDR3 sequence: CASGGGVAGGTDTQYF. The CDR3 nucleotides read TGTGCCAGCGGTGGGGGGGTAGCGGGAGGCACAGATACGCAGTATTTT.

A remark on this clone: This sample also contains other DNA sequences that code for the same CDR3. The V and J genes are TRBV6-1 and TRBJ2-7; D possibly corresponds to TRBD1 (6 bases). Germline CDR1 reads MNHNS; CDR2 reads SASEGT. There are 14 residues in the CDR3. The V and J ends lost 3 bases and 1 base respectively, with 10 bases between them. This CDR3 reads CASSDRGLSYEQYF. Written as DNA, the CDR3 is TGTGCCAGCAGTGACAGGGGTCTTTCCTACGAGCAGTACTTC.

V and J are TRBV12-3 or TRBV12-4 and TRBJ1-1; weak D call: TRBD1 (6 bases). The length of the CDR3 is 13 residues. Trimming pared 6 bases from V and 3 bases from J, leaving 11 bases between. As DNA, the CDR3 is TGTGCCAGCAGCCCCACAGGGTACACTGAAGCTTTCTTT. This encodes CASSPTGYTEAFF.

The CDR3 is CAWSANRGRQPQHF. The DNA for the CDR3 is TGTGCCTGGAGTGCAAACAGGGGGCGGCAGCCCCAGCATTTT. The rearrangement links TRBV30 to TRBJ1-5; TRBD1 aligns across 9 bases. CDR3 length: 14 residues. V shed 1 base and J 7 bases; nucleotides not matched to a gene: 5. Germline loops: CDR1 GTSNPN, CDR2 SVGIG (reference sequence).

The rearrangement joins TRBV10-3 to TRBJ2-1, with D uncertain. V lost 1 base and J lost 9, with 10 bases in between. The CDR3 is made up of 13 amino acids. Germline V CDR1 and CDR2: ENHRY, SYGVKD. CDR3 in DNA: TGTGCCATCAGTGAGTTGAAGCGTGGTGAGCAGTTCTTC. Its translation is CAISELKRGEQFF.

The chain recombines TRBV13 with TRBJ2-5; D not resolved. V was shortened by 3 bases and J by 5 bases, with 10 bases between the two germline ends. This CDR3 is built from 13 residues. Germline CDR1 reads PRHDT; CDR2 reads FYEKMQ (reference sequence). CDR3 in DNA: TGTGCCAGCAGCTTGGGATCGTGGGAGACCCAGTACTTC. This sequence encodes CASSLGSWETQYF.

The chain uses TRBV3-1 (or the pseudogene TRBV3-2) and TRBJ2-3; tentatively, D is TRBD2 (5 bases). The germline gives CDR1 LGHDT, CDR2 YNNKEL (reference sequence). CDR3 length: 13 residues. V shed 0 bases and J shed 4 bases, with 5 bases lying between them. The CDR3 sequence: CASSQERADTQYF. DNA of the CDR3: TGTGCCAGCAGCCAAGAGCGGGCAGATACGCAGTATTTT.